Below, 16 T cell receptor beta chains from the same sample are listed, as sequenced in a study of blood T cell repertoires in COVID-19. The repertoire was sequenced with immunoSEQ multiplex PCR; TCRdb's copy has only in-frame clones and lacks some. The sample consists of tens of thousands of clones, around four fifths of them appearing once. The sequenced sample consisted of peripheral blood. The receptors derive from a man in his fifties or sixties with active COVID-19.

The chain employs TRBV6-5 and TRBJ2-1, with 11 bases that match TRBD2. CDR3 length: 15 residues. Germline lookup yields CDR1 MNHEY and CDR2 SVGAGI. V gave up 5 bases and J gave up 9 bases; unmatched junction bases: 9. CDR3 residues: CASSNSGGGSPEQFF. The CDR3 DNA follows: TGTGCCAGCAGTAATAGCGGGGGGGGTTCCCCTGAGCAGTTCTTC.

This rearrangement joins TRBV10-1 to TRBJ2-3; 12 nucleotides align to TRBD2. Germline V gene data show CDR1 as WNHNN and CDR2 as SYGVQD (reference sequence). The CDR3 has 15 residues. J gave up 2 bases and V 5 bases, and 2 bases lay outside the gene matches. The CDR3 coding sequence is TGCGCCAGCAGTACTAGCGGGGGGACCACAGATACGCAGTATTTT. Translating gives CASSTSGGTTDTQYF.

This clone was detected only a few times. The chain carries TRBV7-6 and TRBJ2-3; 9 bases map to TRBD1. With 4 bases clipped from V and 0 bases from J, the junction kept 11 bases outside the gene matches. CDR1 and CDR2 from the germline V gene are SGHVS and FNYEAQ. This CDR3 contains 18 residues. In DNA, the CDR3 is TGTGCCAGCAGCTGGAGACCTCCGGGACAGGGCAGCACAGATACGCAGTATTTT. It specifies CASSWRPPGQGSTDTQYF.

This clone was counted a few times. This chain uses TRBV5-4 with TRBJ2-7, with D possibly TRBD1 on 5 matching bases. The V gene lost 3 bases and the J gene lost 0 bases, with 10 bases spanning the gap. Germline values: CDR1 SGHNT, CDR2 YYREEE (reference sequence). This CDR3 region has 14 residues. The CDR3 DNA sequence: TGTGCCAGCAGCTACGACAGATACTCCTACGAGCAGTACTTC. Translation: CASSYDRYSYEQYF.

This clone has more than one count but fewer than ten. The V call is TRBV27, the J call TRBJ2-5, with 9 bases that match TRBD2. The V and J ends lost 2 bases and 4 bases, in that order; junction bases with no gene match: 14. Germline values: CDR1 MNHEY, CDR2 SMNVEV (reference sequence). This CDR3 spans 18 amino acids. CDR3 residues: CASSLTPPLAGSLETQYF. CDR3 nucleotides: TGTGCCAGCAGTTTAACCCCCCCCCTAGCGGGGTCCTTAGAGACCCAGTACTTC.

This sequence joins TRBV4-1 and TRBJ2-3; TRBD2 matches at 10 bases. The germline gives CDR1 MGHRA, CDR2 YSYEKL. This CDR3 is 18 amino acids long. V gave up 1 base and J gave up 0 bases; unmatched junction bases: 7. The CDR3, as DNA: TGCGCCAGCAGCCAAGTGCTAGCGGGGGAACCTAGCACAGATACGCAGTATTTT. It yields the protein CASSQVLAGEPSTDTQYF.

This chain uses TRBV7-8 with TRBJ1-3, with D possibly TRBD1 on 6 matching bases. Trimming took 3 bases from V and 4 from J, leaving 10 bases between them. This CDR3 spans 14 amino acids. Germline V CDR1 and CDR2: SGHVS, FQNEAQ. CDR3 coding DNA: TGTGCCAGCAGCTTCTTACAGGGAGGAAACACCATATATTTT. This gives the protein CASSFLQGGNTIYF.

The genes are TRBV6-5 and TRBJ2-1, with 7 bases aligning to TRBD2. V lost 7 bases and J lost 8; bases outside the gene matches: 14. The CDR3 spans 15 residues. Germline V gene sequence: CDR1 MNHEY, CDR2 SVGAGI. CDR3 amino acids: CASIPLGGGRDEQFF. CDR3 DNA: TGTGCCAGCATACCATTAGGTGGGGGGAGGGATGAGCAGTTCTTC.

This clone was counted once. The rearrangement links TRBV11-2 to TRBJ2-1; TRBD2 agrees at 15 bases. Unmatched junction bases numbered 7, after V lost 3 bases and J lost 7 bases. CDR1 SGHAT and CDR2 FQNNGV come from the germline V gene. This CDR3 is built from 17 residues. The CDR3 loop is CASSFGLAGGSRNEQFF. The CDR3 bases are TGTGCCAGCAGCTTCGGACTAGCGGGGGGGAGCCGTAATGAGCAGTTCTTC.

The chain is built from TRBV5-6 and TRBJ2-1; 7 bases are a match to TRBD2. Per the germline V gene, CDR1 is SGHDT and CDR2 is YYEEEE. The CDR3 is 18 residues long. The V segment lost 4 bases and the J segment 2 bases; nucleotides outside the gene matches: 15. The CDR3 DNA reads TGTGCCAGCAGCACTGTGCCATATCCTGGGGGGGCCTACAATGAGCAGTTCTTC. It translates to CASSTVPYPGGAYNEQFF.

The chain employs TRBV19 and TRBJ1-5, with no clear D. CDR3 length: 13 residues. Germline assignment: CDR1 LNHDA and CDR2 SQIVND (reference sequence). The V gene lost 7 bases and the J gene lost 9 bases, with 16 bases spanning the gap. The CDR3 region is CASTSEGHGPQHF. The CDR3 DNA is TGTGCCAGTACCTCCGAGGGTCACGGGCCCCAGCATTTT.

This chain joins TRBV10-3 and TRBJ2-7, with D perhaps matching TRBD2 (6 bases). Trimming pared 10 bases from V and 0 bases from J, leaving 19 bases between. Germline CDR1 reads ENHRY; CDR2 reads SYGVKD. This CDR3 contains 15 residues. The CDR3 loop reads CATMTPGLASYEQYF. In DNA, the CDR3 is TGTGCCACAATGACGCCGGGACTGGCCTCCTACGAGCAGTACTTC.

The chain uses TRBV7-9 and TRBJ1-1, with D hard to call. The CDR3 is 13 amino acids. Germline V gene data show CDR1 as SEHNR and CDR2 as FQNEAQ (reference sequence). V shed 0 bases and J shed 5 bases, with 7 bases lying between them. The CDR3 nucleotides are TGTGCCAGCAGCTTAGCGGGCTGGACTGAAGCTTTCTTT. Translated: CASSLAGWTEAFF.

This clone appeared a single time. The rearrangement uses TRBV27 and TRBJ1-5, with D perhaps matching TRBD1 (5 bases). This CDR3 is 16 amino acids long. CDR1 MNHEY and CDR2 SMNVEV come from the germline V gene (reference sequence). V dropped 0 bases and J dropped 0 bases, with 9 bases sitting between them. CDR3 nucleotide sequence: TGTGCCAGCAGTTTATCTGGGGGGGTTAGCAATCAGCCCCAGCATTTT. Its translation: CASSLSGGVSNQPQHF.

The chain has TRBV6-1 and TRBJ2-6; no clear D gene. This CDR3 has 15 amino acids. CDR1 MNHNS and CDR2 SASEGT come from the germline V gene. Deletions cut 2 bases from V and 0 bases from J, with 5 bases between. The CDR3 sequence is CASSELSSGANVLTF. The CDR3 DNA is TGTGCCAGCAGTGAACTGTCCTCTGGGGCCAACGTCCTGACTTTC.

This chain joins TRBV9 and TRBJ1-2; D may be TRBD1 (6 bases). The CDR3 totals 14 residues. V gave up 4 bases and J gave up 8 bases, with 18 bases separating them. Per the germline V gene, CDR1 is SGDLS and CDR2 is YYNGEE. In DNA, the CDR3 is TGTGCCAGCAGCTCATCCGGGACAACAGGGGGCTACACCTTC. This gives the protein CASSSSGTTGGYTF.